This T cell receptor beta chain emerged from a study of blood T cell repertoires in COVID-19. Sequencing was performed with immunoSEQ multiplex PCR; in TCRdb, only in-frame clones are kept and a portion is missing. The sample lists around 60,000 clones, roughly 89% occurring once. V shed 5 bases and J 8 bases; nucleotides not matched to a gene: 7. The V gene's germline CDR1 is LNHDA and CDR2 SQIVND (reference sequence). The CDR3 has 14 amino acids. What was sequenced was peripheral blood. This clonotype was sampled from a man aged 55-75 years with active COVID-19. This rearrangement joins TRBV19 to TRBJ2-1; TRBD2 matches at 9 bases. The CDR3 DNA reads TGTGCCAGTAGTTGGCGGGGGGGCCTGGATGAGCAGTTCTTC. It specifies CASSWRGGLDEQFF.